The 30 T cell receptor beta chains reported below all come from one sample, sequenced in a study of shared clonotypes between healthy human individuals. Sequencing was performed with immunoSEQ multiplex PCR; in TCRdb, only in-frame clones are kept and a portion is missing. This table holds about 1 million clones, under 80% found once. Material for sequencing was memory CD4+ T cells sorted from blood. Subset noted: CD45RA-negative fraction. The source of these receptors is a man between 18 and 35 years old in good health.

The genes are TRBV18 and TRBJ2-2, with TRBD2 matching over 10 bases. CDR1 and CDR2 (germline): KGHSH, LQKENI. V lost 6 bases and J lost 4; bases outside the gene matches: 8. The CDR3 is 16 residues long. CDR3 nucleotide sequence: TGTGCCAGCTCCCCGAGCGGGAGGGACCCCACCGGGGAGCTGTTTTTT. Its protein is CASSPSGRDPTGELFF.

This clone was picked up many times. This chain connects TRBV5-1 to TRBJ1-2, with D unclear. Germline values: CDR1 SGHRS, CDR2 YFSETQ. The CDR3 runs 13 residues. Trimming shortened V by 4 bases and J by 3 bases, and 10 bases separated the two germline ends. CDR3 DNA sequence: TGCGCCAGCAGCCCCTCAACTGACTATGGCTACACCTTC. This gives the protein CASSPSTDYGYTF.

CDR3: CASSLDRQGWEKLFF. In DNA form, the CDR3 reads TGTGCCAGCAGCTTAGATCGGCAGGGTTGGGAAAAACTGTTTTTT. This sequence joins TRBV11-2 and TRBJ1-4; D possibly corresponds to TRBD1 (5 bases). Germline CDR1 reads SGHAT; CDR2 reads FQNNGV. CDR3 length equals 15 residues. Trimming stripped 0 bases from V and 8 bases from J, with 13 bases between.

This clone was recorded a few times. This sequence joins TRBV7-9 and TRBJ2-3; D not resolved. Germline CDR1 is SEHNR and CDR2 is FQNEAQ (reference sequence). The CDR3 has 15 residues. V lost 5 bases, J lost 3 bases, and 15 bases lay in between. DNA for the CDR3: TGTGCCAGCAGCCCCGGGTCCAAGGAAACAGATACGCAGTATTTT. This sequence encodes CASSPGSKETDTQYF.

V is TRBV25-1 and J is TRBJ1-2, with TRBD1 as a possible D gene (6 bases). V lost 3 bases to trimming and J lost 3 bases, with 14 bases between them. Germline CDR1 and CDR2: MGHDK and SYGVNS. This CDR3 region has 15 residues. The CDR3 DNA follows: TGTGCCAGCAGTGACCTAAACAGGGAACACTATGGCTACACCTTC. Residues: CASSDLNREHYGYTF.

This clone was seen once. The chain joins TRBV10-3 to TRBJ2-1; 12 positions agree with TRBD2. The CDR3 covers 17 residues. V gave up 7 bases and J gave up 9 bases; unmatched junction bases: 16. Looked up from germline, CDR1 is ENHRY and CDR2 is SYGVKD. CDR3 amino acids: CAIKGTGRLAGAGEQFF. The CDR3 bases are TGTGCCATCAAGGGCACAGGGCGACTAGCGGGAGCGGGTGAGCAGTTCTTC.

The chain joins TRBV5-8 to TRBJ2-2; D gene ambiguous. CDR1 is SGHTS, CDR2 YDEGEE, per germline. There are 17 residues in the CDR3. Trimming left V 0 bases short and J 4 bases short, with 16 bases between. The CDR3 nucleotides are TGTGCCAGCAGCTTGGGCTCGGGCGGTTTCCCCACCGGGGAGCTGTTTTTT. The encoded protein is CASSLGSGGFPTGELFF.

The chain combines TRBV19 with TRBJ2-5, with TRBD1 identical over 9 bases. The CDR3 runs 16 residues. J lost 2 bases, V lost 5 bases, and 9 bases had no gene match. Germline V CDR1 and CDR2: LNHDA, SQIVND (reference sequence). CDR3 sequence reads: CASSLPGTGYQETQYF. The CDR3 DNA follows: TGTGCCAGTAGTCTCCCCGGGACAGGGTATCAAGAGACCCAGTACTTC.

This rearrangement joins TRBV6-5 to TRBJ2-7; weak D call: TRBD1 (6 bases). The CDR3 is 14 residues long. V was trimmed by 5 bases and J by 9 bases, leaving 20 bases between them. The germline V gene has CDR1 MNHEY and CDR2 SVGAGI. Written as DNA, the CDR3 is TGTGCCAGCAGTCTGGACTCAACATCCAGGGGGCAGTACTTC. It encodes CASSLDSTSRGQYF.

The chain uses TRBV19 and TRBJ2-2; 13 positions agree with TRBD2. There are 17 residues in the CDR3. Per germline, CDR1 LNHDA and CDR2 SQIVND (reference sequence). The ends lost 4 bases at V and 1 base at J; junction bases unmatched: 3. The CDR3 DNA follows: TGTGCCAGTAGTAATCGACTAGCGGGGGGGAACACCGGGGAGCTGTTTTTT. As protein: CASSNRLAGGNTGELFF.

This clone was seen just once. The rearrangement uses TRBV14 and TRBJ2-1, with a tentative D call TRBD2 (6 bases). The CDR3 has 16 residues. Looked up from germline, CDR1 is SGHDN and CDR2 is FVKESK. V lost 4 bases and J 2 bases, leaving 15 bases between the germline ends. In DNA, the CDR3 is TGTGCCAGCAGCCCCTTTGAAGGAGGGCCCTACAATGAGCAGTTCTTC. This codes for CASSPFEGGPYNEQFF.

The chain couples TRBV5-5 to TRBJ1-2, with no clear D. This CDR3 has 16 amino acids. The germline V gene encodes CDR1 SGHKS and CDR2 YYEKEE (reference sequence). V lost 2 bases, J lost 8 bases, and 22 bases lay in between. The CDR3 DNA reads as TGTGCCAGCAGCTTAGAAATTGATTCGGGAGGATCGGGCTACACCTTC. Translation: CASSLEIDSGGSGYTF.

This clone has a single count. This chain uses TRBV2 with TRBJ2-5, with 7 positions matching TRBD1. The V and J ends lost 5 bases and 3 bases, in that order; junction bases with no gene match: 9. This CDR3 spans 15 amino acids. CDR1 is SNHLY, CDR2 FYNNEI, per germline. CDR3 sequence reads: CASSNRGRVEETQYF. CDR3 bases: TGTGCCAGCAGTAATAGGGGGCGGGTAGAAGAGACCCAGTACTTC.

This chain links TRBV6-1 with TRBJ1-2, with D possibly matching TRBD1 (5 bases). Per the germline V gene, CDR1 is MNHNS and CDR2 is SASEGT. The CDR3 is 14 residues long. V lost 2 bases and J lost 11, with 18 bases in between. The chain's CDR3 is CASSEWGDRRGYTF. The CDR3 DNA reads as TGTGCCAGCAGTGAATGGGGGGACCGTCGTGGTTACACCTTC.

The chain joins TRBV10-3 to TRBJ2-1, with 11 nucleotides matching TRBD2. J was trimmed by 9 bases and V by 3 bases; bases with no gene match: 10. Germline-derived CDR1 and CDR2 are ENHRY and SYGVKD. The CDR3 sequence is 16 residues long. The CDR3, as DNA: TGTGCCATCAGTGAATTTCTAGCGGGAGGAGGTGGTGAGCAGTTCTTC. Protein: CAISEFLAGGGGEQFF.

V and J are TRBV5-1 and TRBJ1-1, with 7 bases matching TRBD1. CDR3 size: 13 residues. V trimming: 4 bases; J trimming: 4 bases; junction bases outside the gene matches: 4. Per germline, CDR1 SGHRS and CDR2 YFSETQ. CDR3 protein: CASSPGDSTEAFF. The CDR3 DNA is TGCGCCAGCAGCCCCGGGGACAGCACTGAAGCTTTCTTT.

This chain joins TRBV2 and TRBJ2-1; TRBD2 agrees at 10 bases. CDR3 length: 14 residues. Germline CDR1 and CDR2: SNHLY and FYNNEI. Unmatched junction bases numbered 7, after V lost 8 bases and J lost 6 bases. The CDR3 loop reads CASSSGSQLNEQFF. CDR3 in DNA: TGTGCCAGCTCTAGCGGGAGCCAGCTCAATGAGCAGTTCTTC. Based on the CDR3 plus reference TRBV2 and TRBJ2-1, the full variable domain is EPEVTQTPSHQVTQMGQEVILRCVPISNHLYFYWYRQILGQKVEFLVSFYNNEISEKSEIFDDQFSVERPDGSNFTLKIRSTKLEDSAMYFCASSSGSQLNEQFFGPGTRLTVL.

The CDR3 is CASSQDRAGGGYEQYF. In DNA form, the CDR3 reads TGCGCCAGCAGTCAAGACCGCGCGGGAGGAGGGTACGAGCAGTACTTC. The rearrangement joins TRBV23-1 to TRBJ2-7; 8 positions agree with TRBD2. TRBV23-1 is marked as an open reading frame, function uncertain. This CDR3 region has 16 residues. V shed 2 bases and J 4 bases; nucleotides not matched to a gene: 10.

This clone has only one observation. The rearrangement joins TRBV7-2 to TRBJ2-2; D not resolved. CDR1 is SGHTA and CDR2 is FQGNSA in the germline V gene. The CDR3 covers 14 residues. Trimming shortened V by 4 bases and J by 6 bases, and 12 bases separated the two germline ends. CDR3 sequence reads: CASSSWGGSGELFF. CDR3 DNA: TGTGCCAGCAGCTCCTGGGGTGGCTCCGGGGAGCTGTTTTTT. The full variable domain, rest sourced from reference TRBV7-2 and TRBJ2-2, is GAGVSQSPSNKVTEKGKDVELRCDPISGHTALYWYRQSLGQGLEFLIYFQGNSAPDKSGLPSDRFSAERTGGSVSTLTIQRTQQEDSAVYLCASSSWGGSGELFFGEGSRLTVL.

The chain is built from TRBV5-1 and TRBJ2-2; possible D gene TRBD2, 6 bases. The V gene lost 0 bases and the J gene lost 7 bases, with 13 bases spanning the gap. Per germline, CDR1 SGHRS and CDR2 YFSETQ. The CDR3 runs to 15 residues. The CDR3 sequence is CASSLDPSANGELFF. The CDR3 DNA reads as TGCGCCAGCAGCTTGGATCCTAGCGCGAACGGGGAGCTGTTTTTT.

This rearrangement joins TRBV19 to TRBJ2-7, with 13 bases that match TRBD2. The CDR3 loop spans 16 amino acids. The germline gives CDR1 LNHDA, CDR2 SQIVND (reference sequence). After removal of 5 bases from V and 0 bases from J, the junction contained 4 bases not matched to a gene. The CDR3 coding sequence is TGTGCCAGTAGTCCGACTAGCGGGGGGTCCTCCTACGAGCAGTACTTC. The encoded protein is CASSPTSGGSSYEQYF.

The chain recombines TRBV10-3 with TRBJ1-1, with D perhaps TRBD1 (6 bases). Deletions cut 3 bases from V and 1 base from J, with 12 bases between. This CDR3 spans 15 amino acids. CDR1 and CDR2 (germline): ENHRY, SYGVKD. CDR3 loop: CAISDWGRENTEAFF. The CDR3 DNA reads as TGTGCCATCAGTGATTGGGGGCGAGAGAACACTGAAGCTTTCTTT.

This clone was seen a handful of times. Other DNA sequences in this specimen translate into the identical CDR3. This rearrangement joins TRBV18 to TRBJ2-5, with D perhaps matching TRBD2 (6 bases). Germline lookup yields CDR1 KGHSH and CDR2 LQKENI. Deletions cut 6 bases from V and 2 bases from J, with 10 bases between. The CDR3 covers 13 residues. The CDR3 reads CASSRDLQETQYF. Written as DNA, the CDR3 is TGTGCCAGCTCGCGGGATCTGCAAGAGACCCAGTACTTC.

In this sample, this clone turned up a few times. V and J are TRBV2 and TRBJ1-2; maybe TRBD1 (5 bases). The CDR3 contains 13 residues. Trimming took 2 bases from V and 8 from J, leaving 12 bases between them. Germline V CDR1 and CDR2: SNHLY, FYNNEI. CDR3 amino acids: CASSERMGEGYTF. The DNA of the CDR3 is TGTGCCAGCAGTGAAAGAATGGGGGAAGGCTACACCTTC. Full variable domain (missing parts from reference TRBV2 and TRBJ1-2): EPEVTQTPSHQVTQMGQEVILRCVPISNHLYFYWYRQILGQKVEFLVSFYNNEISEKSEIFDDQFSVERPDGSNFTLKIRSTKLEDSAMYFCASSERMGEGYTFGSGTRLTVV.

The rearrangement uses TRBV18 and TRBJ1-5; TRBD1 matches at 10 bases. Per the germline V gene, CDR1 is KGHSH and CDR2 is LQKENI. The CDR3 is 18 residues long. Trimming cost V 1 base and J 0 bases; bases outside gene matches: 6. Written as DNA, the CDR3 is TGTGCCAGCTCACCACAGGGACAGGGGTTTTCTAGCAATCAGCCCCAGCATTTT. Its protein product is CASSPQGQGFSSNQPQHF.

This clone was counted only a few times. The V call is TRBV20-1, the J call TRBJ1-3; no firm D call. The CDR3 is made up of 10 amino acids. V was trimmed by 7 bases and J by 2 bases, leaving 3 bases between them. Germline CDR1 and CDR2: DFQATT and SNEGSKA (reference sequence). CDR3 nucleotide sequence: TGCAGTGTAGCTGGAAACACCATATATTTT. Its translation: CSVAGNTIYF.

The V and J genes are TRBV5-5 and TRBJ2-1; TRBD2 agrees at 7 bases. The CDR3 loop spans 16 amino acids. Trimming took 1 base from V and 0 from J; bases not matched to a gene: 4. CDR1 is SGHKS, CDR2 YYEKEE, per germline (reference sequence). The DNA of the CDR3 is TGTGCCAGCAGCTTGCATTGGACTAGCTCCTACAATGAGCAGTTCTTC. Protein sequence: CASSLHWTSSYNEQFF.

The chain links TRBV19 to TRBJ1-4; 10 nucleotides line up with TRBD1. The CDR3 covers 16 residues. V dropped 4 bases and J dropped 0; count of bases not matched to a gene: 2. Germline CDR1 LNHDA, CDR2 SQIVND (reference sequence). CDR3 in DNA: TGTGCCAGTAGTAAAGGACAGGGGGCAACTAATGAAAAACTGTTTTTT. Amino acids: CASSKGQGATNEKLFF.

The V gene is TRBV11-2, the J gene TRBJ2-5, with 7 bases matching TRBD2. This CDR3 spans 16 amino acids. J gave up 1 base and V 5 bases, and 10 bases lay outside the gene matches. Looked up from germline, CDR1 is SGHAT and CDR2 is FQNNGV. The CDR3 DNA follows: TGTGCCAGCAGCCTGCGGTTGGGGGGGAGCCAAGAGACCCAGTACTTC. The encoded protein is CASSLRLGGSQETQYF.

J is TRBJ1-5 and V is TRBV6-1, with D unclear. Trimming left V 1 base short and J 3 bases short, with 16 bases between. This CDR3 spans 17 amino acids. CDR1 is MNHNS and CDR2 is SASEGT in the germline V gene. The CDR3 bases are TGTGCCAGCAGTGAAGGTCGGAGGAGAGGGCCCAATCAGCCCCAGCATTTT. This translates into CASSEGRRRGPNQPQHF.